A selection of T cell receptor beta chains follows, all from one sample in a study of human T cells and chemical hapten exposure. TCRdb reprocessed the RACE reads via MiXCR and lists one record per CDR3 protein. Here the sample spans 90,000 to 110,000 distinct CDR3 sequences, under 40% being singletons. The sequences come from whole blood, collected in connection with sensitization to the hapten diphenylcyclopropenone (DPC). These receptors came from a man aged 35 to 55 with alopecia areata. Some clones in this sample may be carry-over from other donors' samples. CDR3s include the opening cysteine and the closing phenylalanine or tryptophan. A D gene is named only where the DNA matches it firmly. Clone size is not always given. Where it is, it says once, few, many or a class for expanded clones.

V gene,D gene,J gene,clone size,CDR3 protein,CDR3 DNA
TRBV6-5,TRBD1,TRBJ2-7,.,CASRLQGFYEQYF,TGTGCCAGCAGATTACAGGGGTTCTACGAGCAGTACTTC
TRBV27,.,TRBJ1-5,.,CASSLTGSNQPQHF,TGTGCCAGCAGTTTAACTGGAAGCAATCAGCCCCAGCATTTT
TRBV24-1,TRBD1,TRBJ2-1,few,CATSDSQWDWEPGQAYNEQFF,TGTGCCACCAGTGATTCTCAATGGGATTGGGAACCGGGACAGGCATACAATGAGCAGTTCTTC
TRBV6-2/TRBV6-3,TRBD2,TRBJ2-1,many,CASSPGLAGVNEQFF,TGTGCCAGCAGCCCGGGACTAGCGGGAGTCAATGAGCAGTTCTTC
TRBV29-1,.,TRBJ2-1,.,CSVVQPPVHEQFF,TGCAGCGTTGTCCAGCCTCCGGTCCATGAGCAGTTCTTC
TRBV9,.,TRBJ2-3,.,CASQEGELTDTQYF,TGTGCCAGCCAGGAGGGAGAACTCACAGATACGCAGTATTTT
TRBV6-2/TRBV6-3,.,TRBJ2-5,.,CASSYFGQETQYF,TGTGCCAGCAGTTACTTCGGCCAAGAGACCCAGTACTTC
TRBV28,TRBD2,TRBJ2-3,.,CASSLTGLAGADTQYF,TGTGCCAGCAGTTTAACGGGACTAGCGGGAGCAGATACGCAGTATTTT
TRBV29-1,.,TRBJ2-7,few,CSVVRDPAVYEQYF,TGCAGCGTTGTGCGGGATCCGGCGGTGTACGAGCAGTACTTC
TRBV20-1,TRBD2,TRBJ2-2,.,CSARNLERGGTGELFF,TGCAGTGCCCGCAATCTGGAACGGGGGGGGACCGGGGAGCTGTTTTTT
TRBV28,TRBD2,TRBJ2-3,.,CASSSYRTSGKRDTQYF,TGTGCCAGCAGTTCGTATCGGACTAGCGGGAAGCGTGATACGCAGTATTTT
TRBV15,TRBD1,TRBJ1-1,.,CATSRTQGAPNTEAFF,TGTGCCACCAGCCGGACTCAGGGGGCGCCGAACACTGAAGCTTTCTTT
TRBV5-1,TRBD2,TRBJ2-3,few,CASSLDGRPDTQYF,TGCGCCAGCAGCTTAGACGGGAGGCCAGATACGCAGTATTTT
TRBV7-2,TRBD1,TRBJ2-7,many,CASSFAQGASYEQYF,TGTGCCAGCAGCTTCGCACAGGGGGCATCCTACGAGCAGTACTTC
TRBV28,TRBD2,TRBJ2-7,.,CASTSVGTTLYEQYF,TGTGCCAGCACCAGCGTGGGGACTACACTCTACGAGCAGTACTTC
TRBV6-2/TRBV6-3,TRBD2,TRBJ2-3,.,CASKPSGGRTDTQYF,TGTGCCAGCAAGCCTAGCGGAGGTCGCACAGATACGCAGTATTTT
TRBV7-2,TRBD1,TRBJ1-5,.,CASSPQGVSNQPQHF,TGTGCCAGCAGCCCACAGGGGGTTAGCAATCAGCCCCAGCATTTT
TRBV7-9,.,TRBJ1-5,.,CASSPVGDGNQPQHF,TGTGCCAGCAGCCCCGTTGGGGACGGCAATCAGCCCCAGCATTTT
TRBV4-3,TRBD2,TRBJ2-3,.,CASGTTYTDTQYF,TGCGCCAGCGGGACTACCTACACAGATACGCAGTATTTT
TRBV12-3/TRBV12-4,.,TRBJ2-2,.,CASIESGYTGELFF,TGTGCCAGCATCGAATCAGGATACACCGGGGAGCTGTTTTTT
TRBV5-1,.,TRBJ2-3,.,CASSLGRSSTDTQYF,TGCGCCAGCAGCTTGGGGCGGTCTAGCACAGATACGCAGTATTTT
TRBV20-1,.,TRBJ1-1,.,CSATKIAEAFF,TGCAGTGCTACCAAAATCGCTGAAGCTTTCTTT
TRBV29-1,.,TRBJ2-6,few,CSASDGSSGANVLTF,TGCAGCGCCTCCGACGGAAGCTCTGGGGCCAACGTCCTGACTTTC
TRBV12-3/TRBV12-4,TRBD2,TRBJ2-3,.,CASSFLLADKGDTQYF,TGTGCCAGCAGTTTTCTACTAGCGGATAAGGGAGATACGCAGTATTTT